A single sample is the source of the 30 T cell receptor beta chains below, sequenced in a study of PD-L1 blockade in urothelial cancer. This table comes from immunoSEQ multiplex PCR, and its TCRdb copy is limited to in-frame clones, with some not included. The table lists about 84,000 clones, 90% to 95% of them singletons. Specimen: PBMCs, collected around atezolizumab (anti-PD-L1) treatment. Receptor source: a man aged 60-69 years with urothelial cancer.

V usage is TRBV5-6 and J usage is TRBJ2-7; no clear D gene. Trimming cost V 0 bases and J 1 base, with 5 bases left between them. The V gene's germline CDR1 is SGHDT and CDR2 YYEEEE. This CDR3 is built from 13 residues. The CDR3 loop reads CASSLVRSYEQYF. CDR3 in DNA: TGTGCCAGCAGCTTGGTCAGATCCTACGAGCAGTACTTC.

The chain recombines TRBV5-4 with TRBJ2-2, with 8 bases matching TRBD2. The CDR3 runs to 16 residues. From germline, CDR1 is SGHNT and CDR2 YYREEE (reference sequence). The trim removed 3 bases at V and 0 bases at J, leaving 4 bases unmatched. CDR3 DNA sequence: TGTGCCAGCAGCTCAAAAGCGGGGGCGAACACCGGGGAGCTGTTTTTT. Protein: CASSSKAGANTGELFF.

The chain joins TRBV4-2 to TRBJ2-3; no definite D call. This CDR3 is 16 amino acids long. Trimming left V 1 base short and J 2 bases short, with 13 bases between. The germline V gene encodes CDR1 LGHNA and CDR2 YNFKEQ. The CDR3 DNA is TGTGCCAGCAGCCAAGGAACAGCCGATACCACAGATACGCAGTATTTT. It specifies CASSQGTADTTDTQYF.

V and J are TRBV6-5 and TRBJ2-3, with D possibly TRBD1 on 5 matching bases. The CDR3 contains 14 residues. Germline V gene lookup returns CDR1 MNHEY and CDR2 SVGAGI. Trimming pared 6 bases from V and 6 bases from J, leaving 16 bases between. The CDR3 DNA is TGTGCCAGCAGGAGGACATCAGCACGGGATACGCAGTATTTT. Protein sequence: CASRRTSARDTQYF.

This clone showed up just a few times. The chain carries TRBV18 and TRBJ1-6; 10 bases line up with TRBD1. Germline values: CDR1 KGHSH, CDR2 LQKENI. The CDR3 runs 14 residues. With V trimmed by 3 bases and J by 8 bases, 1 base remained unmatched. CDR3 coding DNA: TGTGCCAGCTCACCCGGGACAGGGGATTCACCCCTCCACTTT. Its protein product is CASSPGTGDSPLHF.

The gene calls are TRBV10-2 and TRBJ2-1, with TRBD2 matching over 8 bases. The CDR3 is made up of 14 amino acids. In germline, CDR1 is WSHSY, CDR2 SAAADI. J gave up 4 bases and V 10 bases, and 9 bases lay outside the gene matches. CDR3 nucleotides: TGCGCCACCCAACACGGGGGGGGTTACAATGAGCAGTTCTTC. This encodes CATQHGGGYNEQFF.

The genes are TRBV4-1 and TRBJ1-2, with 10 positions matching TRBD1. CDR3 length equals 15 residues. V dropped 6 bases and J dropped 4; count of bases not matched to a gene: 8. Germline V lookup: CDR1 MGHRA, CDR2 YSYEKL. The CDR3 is CASRDRGRRGYGYTF. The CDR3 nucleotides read TGCGCCAGCAGAGACAGGGGGCGCAGAGGCTATGGCTACACCTTC.

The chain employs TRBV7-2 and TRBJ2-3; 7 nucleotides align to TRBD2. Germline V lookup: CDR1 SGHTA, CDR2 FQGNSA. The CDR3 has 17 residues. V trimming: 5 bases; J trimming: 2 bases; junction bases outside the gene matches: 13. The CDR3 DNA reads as TGTGCCAGCAGCCGGGCCGTAGCGGGCACCCCCACAGATACGCAGTATTTT. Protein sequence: CASSRAVAGTPTDTQYF. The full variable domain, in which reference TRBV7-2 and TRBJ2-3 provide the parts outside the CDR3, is GAGVSQSPSNKVTEKGKDVELRCDPISGHTALYWYRQSLGQGLEFLIYFQGNSAPDKSGLPSDRFSAERTGGSVSTLTIQRTQQEDSAVYLCASSRAVAGTPTDTQYFGPGTRLTVL.

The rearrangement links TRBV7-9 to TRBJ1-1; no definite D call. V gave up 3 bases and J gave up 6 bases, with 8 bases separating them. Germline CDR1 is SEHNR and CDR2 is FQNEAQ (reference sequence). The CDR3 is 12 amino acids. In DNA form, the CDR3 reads TGTGCCAGCAGCTTGGGTAGCGCTGAAGCTTTCTTT. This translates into CASSLGSAEAFF. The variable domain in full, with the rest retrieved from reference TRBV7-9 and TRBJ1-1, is DTGVSQNPRHKITKRGQNVTFRCDPISEHNRLYWYRQTLGQGPEFLTYFQNEAQLEKSRLLSDRFSAERPKGSFSTLEIQRTEQGDSAMYLCASSLGSAEAFFGQGTRLTVV.

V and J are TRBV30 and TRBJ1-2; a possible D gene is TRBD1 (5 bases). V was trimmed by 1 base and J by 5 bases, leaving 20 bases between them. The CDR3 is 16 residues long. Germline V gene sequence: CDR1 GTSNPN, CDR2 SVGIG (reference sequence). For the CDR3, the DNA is TGTGCCTGGAGTGGGATCCGAGTGGGGGGTAGATATGGCTACACCTTC. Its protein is CAWSGIRVGGRYGYTF. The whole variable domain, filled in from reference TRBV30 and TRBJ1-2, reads SQTIHQWPATLVQPVGSPLSLECTVEGTSNPNLYWYRQAAGRGLQLLFYSVGIGQISSEVPQNLSASRPQDRQFILSSKKLLLSDSGFYLCAWSGIRVGGRYGYTFGSGTRLTVV.

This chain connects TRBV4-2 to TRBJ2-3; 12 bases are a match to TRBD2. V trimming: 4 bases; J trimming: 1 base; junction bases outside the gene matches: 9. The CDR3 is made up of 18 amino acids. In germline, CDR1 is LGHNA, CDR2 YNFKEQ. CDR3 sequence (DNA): TGTGCCAGCAGCCTCACTAGCGGGAGGTCCTTGGGCACAGATACGCAGTATTTT. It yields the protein CASSLTSGRSLGTDTQYF.

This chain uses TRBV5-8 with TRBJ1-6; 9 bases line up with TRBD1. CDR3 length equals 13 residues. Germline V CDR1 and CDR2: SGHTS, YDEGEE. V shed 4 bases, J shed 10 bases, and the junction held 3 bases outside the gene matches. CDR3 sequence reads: CASSGDRASPLHF. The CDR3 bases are TGTGCCAGCAGCGGGGACAGGGCGTCACCCCTCCACTTT.

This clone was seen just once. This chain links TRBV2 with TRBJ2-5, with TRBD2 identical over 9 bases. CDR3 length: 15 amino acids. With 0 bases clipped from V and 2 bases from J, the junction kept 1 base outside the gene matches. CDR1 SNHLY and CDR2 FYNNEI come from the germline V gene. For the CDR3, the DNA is TGTGCCAGCAGTGAAGCGCTAGCGGGGCAAGAGACCCAGTACTTC. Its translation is CASSEALAGQETQYF.

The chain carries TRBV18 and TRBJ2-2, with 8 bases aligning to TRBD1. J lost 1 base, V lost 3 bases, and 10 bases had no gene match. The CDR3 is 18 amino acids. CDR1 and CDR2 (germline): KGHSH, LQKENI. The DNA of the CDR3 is TGTGCCAGCTCACCCCCCCCTACCGGGACAGGGAACACCGGGGAGCTGTTTTTT. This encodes CASSPPPTGTGNTGELFF.

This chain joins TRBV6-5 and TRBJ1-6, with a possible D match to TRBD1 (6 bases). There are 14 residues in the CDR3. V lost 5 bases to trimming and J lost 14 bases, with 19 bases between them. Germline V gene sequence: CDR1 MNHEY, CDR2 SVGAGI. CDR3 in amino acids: CASSQGTLALTLHF. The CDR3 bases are TGTGCCAGCAGTCAAGGGACACTGGCTTTAACCCTCCACTTT.

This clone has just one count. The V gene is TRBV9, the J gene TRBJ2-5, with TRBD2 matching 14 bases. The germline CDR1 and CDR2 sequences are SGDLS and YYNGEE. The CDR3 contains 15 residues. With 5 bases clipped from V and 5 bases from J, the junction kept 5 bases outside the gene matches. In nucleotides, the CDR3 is TGTGCCAGCAGTATGGGACTAGCGGGAGTGGAGACCCAGTACTTC. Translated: CASSMGLAGVETQYF.

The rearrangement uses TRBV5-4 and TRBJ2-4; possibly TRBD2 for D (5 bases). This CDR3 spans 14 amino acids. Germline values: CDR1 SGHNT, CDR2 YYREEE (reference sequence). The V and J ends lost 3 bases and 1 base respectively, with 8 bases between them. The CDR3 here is CASSSRGAKNIQYF. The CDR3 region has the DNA TGTGCCAGCAGCTCCCGCGGGGCCAAAAACATTCAGTACTTC.

CDR3 protein: CASSRGLLAGREQYF. DNA of the CDR3: TGCGCCAGCAGCCGCGGGCTACTAGCGGGGAGGGAGCAGTACTTC. V gene TRBV4-1 combines with J gene TRBJ2-7, with 10 bases lining up with TRBD2. The CDR3 length is 15 residues. From germline, CDR1 is MGHRA and CDR2 YSYEKL. The junction had 10 bases not matched to a gene; V was cut back by 4 bases and J by 7 bases.

This CDR3 is CASPGALGPTAKNIQYF. The CDR3 DNA reads TGTGCCAGCCCAGGGGCCTTGGGCCCGACAGCCAAAAACATTCAGTACTTC. The chain carries TRBV25-1 and TRBJ2-4, with D maybe TRBD1 (6 bases). CDR1 MGHDK and CDR2 SYGVNS come from the germline V gene. The germline V and J ends were trimmed by 8 bases and 0 bases, with 20 bases remaining between them. This CDR3 is 17 amino acids long.

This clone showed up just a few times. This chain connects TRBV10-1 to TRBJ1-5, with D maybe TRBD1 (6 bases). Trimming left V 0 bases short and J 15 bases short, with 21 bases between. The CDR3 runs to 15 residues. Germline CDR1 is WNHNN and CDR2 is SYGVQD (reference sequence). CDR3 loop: CASSESWDVGGPGHF. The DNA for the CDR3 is TGCGCCAGCAGTGAGTCGTGGGACGTAGGGGGACCAGGGCATTTT.

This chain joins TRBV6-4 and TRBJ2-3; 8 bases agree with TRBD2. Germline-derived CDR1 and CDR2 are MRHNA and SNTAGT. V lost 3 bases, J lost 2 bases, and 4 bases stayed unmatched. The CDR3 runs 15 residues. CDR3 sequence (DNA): TGTGCCAGCAGTGAACAAGCGGGAGTCACAGATACGCAGTATTTT. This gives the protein CASSEQAGVTDTQYF.

The CDR3 coding sequence is TGCGCCAGCAACAGACATAGACAAAACTACGAGCAGTACTTC. It translates to CASNRHRQNYEQYF. V and J are TRBV10-2 and TRBJ2-7, with D hard to call. The CDR3 is 14 amino acids. Germline lookup yields CDR1 WSHSY and CDR2 SAAADI. V gave up 7 bases and J gave up 3 bases, with 16 bases separating them.

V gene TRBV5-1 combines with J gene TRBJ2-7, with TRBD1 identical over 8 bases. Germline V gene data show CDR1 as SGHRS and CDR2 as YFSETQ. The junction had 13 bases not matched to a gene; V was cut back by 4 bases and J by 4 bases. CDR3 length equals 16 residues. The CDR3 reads CASSPRGTGRIYEQYF. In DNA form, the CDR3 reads TGCGCCAGCAGCCCCAGAGGGACAGGTAGGATTTACGAGCAGTACTTC.

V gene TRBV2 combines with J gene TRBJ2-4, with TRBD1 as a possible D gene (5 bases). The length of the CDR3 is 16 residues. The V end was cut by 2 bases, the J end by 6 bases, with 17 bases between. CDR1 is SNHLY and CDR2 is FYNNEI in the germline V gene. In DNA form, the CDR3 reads TGTGCCAGCAGTGAATTGTCCTTGAGTCAGGGAAACATTCAGTACTTC. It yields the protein CASSELSLSQGNIQYF.

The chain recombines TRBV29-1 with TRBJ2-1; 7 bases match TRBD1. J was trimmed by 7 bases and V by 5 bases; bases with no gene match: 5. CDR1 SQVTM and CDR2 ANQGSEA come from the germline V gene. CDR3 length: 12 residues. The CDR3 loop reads CSVRPGGNEQFF. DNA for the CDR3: TGCAGCGTTCGCCCAGGGGGAAATGAGCAGTTCTTC.

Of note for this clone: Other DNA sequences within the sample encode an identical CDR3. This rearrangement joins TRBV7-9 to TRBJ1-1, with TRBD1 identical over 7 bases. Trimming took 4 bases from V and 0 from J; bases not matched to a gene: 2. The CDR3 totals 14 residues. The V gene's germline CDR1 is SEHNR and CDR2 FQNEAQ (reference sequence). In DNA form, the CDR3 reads TGTGCCAGCAGCTCGGGACAGCTGAACACTGAAGCTTTCTTT. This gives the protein CASSSGQLNTEAFF.

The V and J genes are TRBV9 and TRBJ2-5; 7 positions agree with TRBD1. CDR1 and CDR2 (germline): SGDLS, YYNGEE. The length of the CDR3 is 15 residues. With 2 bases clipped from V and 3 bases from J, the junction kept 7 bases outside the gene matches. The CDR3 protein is CASSVRGTGEETQYF. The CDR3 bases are TGTGCCAGCAGCGTCAGAGGAACAGGGGAAGAGACCCAGTACTTC.

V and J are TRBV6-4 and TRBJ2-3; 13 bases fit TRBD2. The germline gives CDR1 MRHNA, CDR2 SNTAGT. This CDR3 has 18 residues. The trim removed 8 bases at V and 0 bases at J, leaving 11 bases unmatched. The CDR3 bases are TGTGCCAGCGACTTGGGACTAGCGGGGCGCCCTAGCACAGATACGCAGTATTTT. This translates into CASDLGLAGRPSTDTQYF.

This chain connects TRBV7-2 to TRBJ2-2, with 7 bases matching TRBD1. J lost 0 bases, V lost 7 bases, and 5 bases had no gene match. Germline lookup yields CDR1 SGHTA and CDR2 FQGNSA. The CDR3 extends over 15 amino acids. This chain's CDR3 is CASTETGTNTGELFF. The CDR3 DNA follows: TGTGCCAGCACCGAGACAGGGACGAACACCGGGGAGCTGTTTTTT.

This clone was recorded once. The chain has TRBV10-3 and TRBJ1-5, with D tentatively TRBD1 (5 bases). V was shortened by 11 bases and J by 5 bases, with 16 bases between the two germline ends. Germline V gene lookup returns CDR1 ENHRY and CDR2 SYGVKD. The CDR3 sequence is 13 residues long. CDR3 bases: TGTGCCTCCACTCCGGGGGTAGATCAGCCCCAGCATTTT. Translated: CASTPGVDQPQHF.